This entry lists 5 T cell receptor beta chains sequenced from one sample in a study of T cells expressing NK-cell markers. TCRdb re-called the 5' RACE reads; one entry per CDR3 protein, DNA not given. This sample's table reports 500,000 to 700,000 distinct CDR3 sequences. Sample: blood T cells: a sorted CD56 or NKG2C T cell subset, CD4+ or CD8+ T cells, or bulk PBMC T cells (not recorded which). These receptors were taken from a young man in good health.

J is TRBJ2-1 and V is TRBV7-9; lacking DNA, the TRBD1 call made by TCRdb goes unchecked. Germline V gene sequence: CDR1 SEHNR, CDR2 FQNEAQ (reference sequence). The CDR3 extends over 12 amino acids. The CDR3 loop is CASRVGGNEQFF.

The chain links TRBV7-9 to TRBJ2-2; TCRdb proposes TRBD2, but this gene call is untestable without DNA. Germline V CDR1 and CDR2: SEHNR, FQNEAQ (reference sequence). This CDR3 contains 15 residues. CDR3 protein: CASSRGRQNTGELFF.

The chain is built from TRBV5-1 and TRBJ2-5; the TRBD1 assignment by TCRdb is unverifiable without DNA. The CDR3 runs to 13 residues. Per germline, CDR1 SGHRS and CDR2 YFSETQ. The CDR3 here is CASTLQGFETQYF.

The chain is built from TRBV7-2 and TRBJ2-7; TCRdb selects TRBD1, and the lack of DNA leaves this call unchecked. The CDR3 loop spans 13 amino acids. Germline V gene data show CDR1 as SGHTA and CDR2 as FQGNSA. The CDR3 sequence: CASSIGHLYEQYF.

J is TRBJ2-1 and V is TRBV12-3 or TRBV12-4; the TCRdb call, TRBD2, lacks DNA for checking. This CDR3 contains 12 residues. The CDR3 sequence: CASSLSGRAWFF.